Listed here are 15 T cell receptor beta chains from one sample, sequenced in a study of cytomegalovirus exposure and HLA in healthy donors. 13 Jbeta primers and 60 Vbeta primers were used for the PCR. Generated by immunoSEQ multiplex PCR, the TCRdb table keeps only in-frame clones and is missing some. The sample has 72,000 or so clones, 75% to 80% seen once. Sequencing was done on a sample of PBMCs. These receptors were obtained from a man aged 18 to 29 in good health and CMV-seropositive.

The rearrangement uses TRBV2 and TRBJ2-1; TRBD1 matches 8 bases. Trimming cost V 7 bases and J 5 bases; bases outside gene matches: 10. Looked up from germline, CDR1 is SNHLY and CDR2 is FYNNEI. The CDR3 runs to 15 residues. The CDR3 DNA is TGTGCCAGCACATACCGGACAGGGCGTGACAATGAGCAGTTCTTC. Translated, it gives CASTYRTGRDNEQFF.

This chain joins TRBV10-1 and TRBJ1-2; D is uncertain. Germline-derived CDR1 and CDR2 are WNHNN and SYGVQD (reference sequence). The V and J ends lost 5 bases and 0 bases respectively, with 10 bases between them. The CDR3 length is 14 residues. CDR3 sequence (DNA): TGCGCCAGCAGTCCCCCTGGAGCTAACTATGGCTACACCTTC. Translation gives CASSPPGANYGYTF.

The chain uses TRBV9 and TRBJ2-7; 9 nucleotides agree with TRBD1. The junction had 7 bases not matched to a gene; V was cut back by 0 bases and J by 0 bases. Germline assignment: CDR1 SGDLS and CDR2 YYNGEE. The CDR3 runs 17 residues. CDR3 sequence (DNA): TGTGCCAGCAGCGTAGGCTTGGGGGGACAGGGCTCCTACGAGCAGTACTTC. It translates to CASSVGLGGQGSYEQYF.

This chain connects TRBV18 to TRBJ1-1, with 10 bases lining up with TRBD1. Germline values: CDR1 KGHSH, CDR2 LQKENI. There are 14 residues in the CDR3. V gave up 4 bases and J gave up 1 base; unmatched junction bases: 0. As DNA, the CDR3 is TGTGCCAGCTCACGGGACAGGGGGAACACTGAAGCTTTCTTT. Translation gives CASSRDRGNTEAFF.

This chain links TRBV5-1 with TRBJ2-2, with D perhaps TRBD2 (5 bases). Germline V lookup: CDR1 SGHRS, CDR2 YFSETQ. V lost 0 bases and J 4 bases, leaving 7 bases between the germline ends. The CDR3 length is 14 residues. The CDR3: CASSLGGSTGELFF. CDR3 nucleotides: TGCGCCAGCAGCTTGGGAGGGAGCACCGGGGAGCTGTTTTTT. The full variable domain, its missing parts supplied by reference TRBV5-1 and TRBJ2-2, is KAGVTQTPRYLIKTRGQQVTLSCSPISGHRSVSWYQQTPGQGLQFLFEYFSETQRNKGNFPGRFSGRQFSNSRSEMNVSTLELGDSALYLCASSLGGSTGELFFGEGSRLTVL.

The J gene is TRBJ1-5, the V gene TRBV30; D uncertain. Trimming cost V 0 bases and J 2 bases, with 14 bases left between them. The germline V gene has CDR1 GTSNPN and CDR2 SVGIG (reference sequence). The CDR3 is 16 residues long. The CDR3 loop is CAWSVKNLRGNQPQHF. The CDR3 nucleotides read TGTGCCTGGAGTGTTAAAAACCTTCGAGGCAATCAGCCCCAGCATTTT.

CDR3 DNA: TGTGCCTGGAGTGTAGAGGACGGACTTTATGGCTACACCTTC. The encoded protein is CAWSVEDGLYGYTF. This rearrangement joins TRBV30 to TRBJ1-2; no clear D gene. This CDR3 region has 14 residues. The V gene lost 0 bases and the J gene lost 5 bases, with 13 bases spanning the gap. The germline V gene encodes CDR1 GTSNPN and CDR2 SVGIG (reference sequence).

This rearrangement joins TRBV29-1 to TRBJ2-3, with a weak D call TRBD2 (5 bases). The CDR3 length is 12 residues. The V gene's germline CDR1 is SQVTM and CDR2 ANQGSEA. Trimming stripped 4 bases from V and 0 bases from J, with 5 bases between. The CDR3 DNA sequence: TGCAGCGTTGGGGAGAGCACAGATACGCAGTATTTT. Its protein is CSVGESTDTQYF.

This sequence joins TRBV6-1 and TRBJ1-5; maybe TRBD1 (5 bases). The ends were cut back, 8 bases at V and 2 bases at J, with 13 bases in the middle. The germline V gene has CDR1 MNHNS and CDR2 SASEGT. The CDR3 has 14 residues. The CDR3 region has the DNA TGTGCCAGCCGGTACCAGGGTGGCAATCAGCCCCAGCATTTT. Protein: CASRYQGGNQPQHF.

This clone has only one observation. The chain has TRBV6-1 and TRBJ2-1; 7 bases are a match to TRBD2. CDR1 is MNHNS, CDR2 SASEGT, per germline. The length of the CDR3 is 13 residues. Germline trimming cut 6 bases from V and 7 bases from J; bases unmatched to any gene: 6. CDR3 in DNA: TGTGCCAGCAGCGGCGGGAGAGGGAATGAGCAGTTCTTC. It encodes CASSGGRGNEQFF.

CDR3 nucleotide sequence: TGTGCCAGTAGGGCCGCAGGGCAGCCCCAGCATTTT. Translating gives CASRAAGQPQHF. V is TRBV19 and J is TRBJ1-5, with D possibly being TRBD1 (5 bases). Germline CDR1 is LNHDA and CDR2 is SQIVND (reference sequence). The CDR3 is 12 residues long. V was cut by 6 bases and J by 7 bases, with 10 bases left in between.

V and J are TRBV27 and TRBJ2-1, with 8 bases identical to TRBD1. The ends lost 6 bases at V and 8 bases at J; junction bases unmatched: 6. The germline V gene has CDR1 MNHEY and CDR2 SMNVEV (reference sequence). The CDR3 spans 13 residues. CDR3: CASRATGADEQFF. CDR3 coding DNA: TGTGCCAGCAGGGCGACAGGGGCGGATGAGCAGTTCTTC.

The chain is built from TRBV9 and TRBJ2-5, with D perhaps TRBD1 (5 bases). The V and J ends lost 4 bases and 5 bases respectively, with 18 bases between them. The CDR3 spans 15 residues. Germline V gene lookup returns CDR1 SGDLS and CDR2 YYNGEE. The CDR3 nucleotides read TGTGCCAGCAGCATAGATCAGCCAGGGCTTGAGACCCAGTACTTC. As protein: CASSIDQPGLETQYF.

The chain joins TRBV28 to TRBJ2-7; 9 nucleotides align to TRBD2. Trimming took 6 bases from V and 0 from J; bases not matched to a gene: 12. The length of the CDR3 is 17 residues. The germline V gene encodes CDR1 MDHEN and CDR2 SYDVKM. The CDR3 sequence: CASRAGGDSMSSYEQYF. In nucleotides, the CDR3 is TGTGCCAGCAGGGCGGGGGGGGACTCCATGAGCTCCTACGAGCAGTACTTC.

CDR3 nucleotide sequence: TGTGCCACCAACCCGGGCAGGGGCTATTATGGCTACACCTTC. Protein sequence: CATNPGRGYYGYTF. The chain employs TRBV28 and TRBJ1-2; weak D call: TRBD1 (6 bases). This CDR3 has 14 amino acids. The germline V and J ends were trimmed by 10 bases and 5 bases, with 20 bases remaining between them. Germline V gene sequence: CDR1 MDHEN, CDR2 SYDVKM.